The TCR beta chain under discussion was sequenced for a study of cytomegalovirus exposure and HLA in healthy donors. Trimming removed 0 bases at V and 7 bases at J, with 7 bases between. Germline V gene sequence: CDR1 MRHNA, CDR2 SNTAGT. The CDR3 has 13 amino acids. This clone was detected a few times. PCR amplification relied on 60 Vbeta primers (plus 13 Jbeta primers). Some clones are missing from TCRdb's copy, which holds only in-frame ones; the method was immunoSEQ multiplex PCR. The sample includes over 200,000 clones, 82% of them seen just once. Input material: PBMCs. The rearrangement links TRBV6-4 to TRBJ2-1; D unresolved. The origin of this receptor is a man in his forties in good health and CMV-seropositive. The CDR3 DNA sequence: TGTGCCAGCAGTGACTCGTCCAGGAATGAGCAGTTCTTC. Amino acid sequence: CASSDSSRNEQFF.